Each of the 20 T cell receptor beta chains below was sequenced from the same sample in a study of T cells in Graves' hyperthyroidism and ophthalmopathy. Amplification of TCR beta CDR3 regions was performed using RNA transcripts as template. Initially, a first-round RT-PCR of the TCR CDR3 employed the HTBI primer set. TCRdb used MiXCR to reprocess the multiplex PCR reads, holding one entry per CDR3 protein. The table includes roughly 700,000 distinct CDR3 sequences, about 18% detected once. Sequencing was carried out using blood. The receptors come from a man aged 45-60 years with Graves' hyperthyroidism.

This clonotype came up a few times. J is TRBJ2-1 and V is TRBV4-3; the match to TRBD2 covers 8 bases. This CDR3 contains 16 residues. J gave up 2 bases and V 1 base, and 4 bases lay outside the gene matches. CDR1 LGHNA and CDR2 YSLEER come from the germline V gene. The CDR3 coding sequence is TGCGCCAGCAGCCAAGCGACTAGCGACCCCTACAATGAGCAGTTCTTC. This sequence encodes CASSQATSDPYNEQFF.

In this sample, this clonotype turned up a few times. The chain joins TRBV19 to TRBJ2-7, with 7 nucleotides matching TRBD2. The V gene end was trimmed by 4 bases and the J gene end by 3 bases; junction bases not matched to a gene: 6. CDR3 length: 14 amino acids. Germline-derived CDR1 and CDR2 are LNHDA and SQIVND (reference sequence). The CDR3 reads CASSTSGTYYEQYF. The CDR3 DNA reads as TGTGCCAGTAGTACTAGCGGAACTTACTACGAGCAGTACTTC.

This clonotype was recorded at least ten times. The rearrangement links TRBV24-1 to TRBJ2-1, with 8 bases identical to TRBD2. There are 15 residues in the CDR3. Losses at the gene ends were 0 bases for V and 4 bases for J; bases not matched to a gene: 1. Germline V gene sequence: CDR1 KGHDR, CDR2 SFDVKD. This chain's CDR3 is CATSDLGTRYNEQFF. CDR3 DNA sequence: TGTGCCACCAGTGATTTGGGGACTAGATACAATGAGCAGTTCTTC.

This clonotype occurred many times. V usage is TRBV11-2 and J usage is TRBJ2-7; D is ambiguous. Trimming pared 0 bases from V and 2 bases from J, leaving 8 bases between. CDR3 size: 14 residues. In germline, CDR1 is SGHAT, CDR2 FQNNGV. Here the CDR3 reads CASSLEGSTYEQYF. For the CDR3, the DNA is TGTGCCAGCAGCTTAGAGGGCAGTACCTACGAGCAGTACTTC.

This clonotype was counted at least ten times. V gene TRBV11-3 combines with J gene TRBJ2-2; 8 bases line up with TRBD2. The length of the CDR3 is 16 residues. Germline values: CDR1 SGHNT, CDR2 YENEEA. V shed 4 bases, J shed 6 bases, and the junction held 10 bases outside the gene matches. The CDR3 bases are TGTGCCAGCAGCTCCTCCTCTAGCGGGTGGGCCGGGGAGCTGTTTTTT. It is translated as CASSSSSSGWAGELFF.

The chain has TRBV28 and TRBJ1-5; 7 nucleotides align to TRBD1. The CDR3 is 19 residues long. CDR1 is MDHEN, CDR2 SYDVKM, per germline. The trim removed 4 bases at V and 3 bases at J, leaving 18 bases unmatched. CDR3 sequence reads: CASSSPTRGTAAYNQPQHF. The DNA for the CDR3 is TGTGCCAGCAGTTCGCCAACAAGAGGGACAGCTGCCTACAATCAGCCCCAGCATTTT.

This clonotype was observed many times. J is TRBJ1-1 and V is TRBV20-1; D gene uncertain. Trimming removed 4 bases from V and 1 base from J, with 19 bases in between. CDR1 and CDR2 from the germline V gene are DFQATT and SNEGSKA (reference sequence). The CDR3 loop spans 16 amino acids. Here the CDR3 reads CSATDPIGGANTEAFF. For the CDR3, the DNA is TGCAGTGCTACAGATCCCATAGGAGGCGCGAACACTGAAGCTTTCTTT.

For the CDR3, the DNA is TGCGCCAGCACACTTCGTGTGGGCTCCTACGAGCAGTACTTC. Amino acid sequence: CASTLRVGSYEQYF. The chain couples TRBV5-1 to TRBJ2-7, with unresolved D. The CDR3 loop spans 14 amino acids. Trimming removed 6 bases at V and 0 bases at J, with 13 bases between. The germline V gene has CDR1 SGHRS and CDR2 YFSETQ.

The rearrangement joins TRBV29-1 to TRBJ2-3; D is possibly TRBD1 (6 bases). Deletions cut 7 bases from V and 4 bases from J, with 15 bases between. Per the germline V gene, CDR1 is SQVTM and CDR2 is ANQGSEA. This CDR3 comprises 13 residues. This CDR3 reads CSGGQLRADTQYF. CDR3 sequence (DNA): TGCAGCGGAGGACAGCTTCGGGCAGATACGCAGTATTTT.

This clonotype was counted ten times or more. CDR3 sequence reads: CASFNYGYTF. In DNA form, the CDR3 reads TGTGCCAGCTTTAACTATGGCTACACCTTC. The V call is TRBV6-1, the J call TRBJ1-2; D is uncertain. Trimming removed 8 bases from V and 1 base from J, with 2 bases in between. The CDR3 consists of 10 residues. Germline V gene lookup returns CDR1 MNHNS and CDR2 SASEGT.

This clonotype was seen repeatedly, ten times or more. The CDR3 sequence is CSTFREAYEQYF. DNA for the CDR3: TGCAGTACCTTCAGGGAGGCCTACGAGCAGTACTTC. J is TRBJ2-7 and V is TRBV20-1; tentative D call: TRBD2 (6 bases). This CDR3 spans 12 amino acids. Trimming shortened V by 8 bases and J by 2 bases, and 13 bases separated the two germline ends. The germline CDR1 and CDR2 sequences are DFQATT and SNEGSKA (reference sequence).

In its sample, this clonotype was seen many times. A read error may account for a junction end that differs from germline. J is TRBJ2-5 and V is TRBV11-2; no firm D call. The CDR3 loop spans 11 amino acids. Germline CDR1 reads SGHAT; CDR2 reads FQNNGV. CDR3 nucleotides: TGTGCCAGCAGCTTAGATAGGCCGATGAACTTC. This encodes CASSLDRPMNF. Full variable domain (outside the CDR3, taken from reference TRBV11-2 and TRBJ2-5): EAGVAQSPRYKIIEKRQSVAFWCNPISGHATLYWYQQILGQGPKLLIQFQNNGVVDDSQLPKDRFSAERLKGVDSTLKIQPAKLEDSAVYLCASSLDRPMNFGPGTRLLVL.

This clonotype was seen a handful of times. CDR3 nucleotide sequence: TGTGCCAGCAGCTTGGAGACAGCGAACACCGGGGAGCTGTTTTTT. Its protein product is CASSLETANTGELFF. The chain carries TRBV5-8 and TRBJ2-2, with D possibly matching TRBD1 (5 bases). Germline CDR1 SGHTS, CDR2 YDEGEE. Trimming took off 0 bases at V and 0 bases at J, with 6 bases between the two ends. The CDR3 runs 15 residues.

This clonotype was picked up many times. This rearrangement joins TRBV2 to TRBJ2-1; D perhaps matches TRBD2 (7 bases). The CDR3 spans 17 residues. Germline loops: CDR1 SNHLY, CDR2 FYNNEI. Trimming pared 6 bases from V and 0 bases from J, leaving 18 bases between. This CDR3 is CASRYRERTSSYNEQFF. CDR3 nucleotides: TGTGCCAGCAGATACAGGGAGAGGACTAGCTCCTACAATGAGCAGTTCTTC.

V is TRBV7-6 and J is TRBJ1-4, with D possibly being TRBD1 (5 bases). Germline CDR1 is SGHVS and CDR2 is FNYEAQ. Trimming stripped 3 bases from V and 5 bases from J, with 13 bases between. The CDR3 consists of 15 residues. The CDR3 DNA follows: TGTGCCAGCAGCTTCCACCGGGACCTCAATGAAAAACTGTTTTTT. Translated, it gives CASSFHRDLNEKLFF.

The chain has TRBV9 and TRBJ1-2; D call uncertain. Trimming removed 3 bases from V and 8 bases from J, with 11 bases in between. The CDR3 spans 12 residues. Germline V gene lookup returns CDR1 SGDLS and CDR2 YYNGEE. CDR3 region: CASSGTVGGYTF. CDR3 in DNA: TGTGCCAGCAGCGGGACGGTTGGGGGCTACACCTTC.

This clonotype was found once. The CDR3 DNA is TGTGCCAGCAGTTTCACACCGGGACCCTTTCAAGAGACCCAGTACTTC. It codes for CASSFTPGPFQETQYF. The V gene is TRBV12-3 or TRBV12-4, the J gene TRBJ2-5; possibly TRBD1 or TRBD2 for D (5 bases each). The CDR3 spans 16 residues. V shed 3 bases and J shed 2 bases, with 16 bases lying between them.

This clonotype has a count of ten or more. This chain links TRBV20-1 with TRBJ2-5, with TRBD1 identical over 7 bases. CDR1 DFQATT and CDR2 SNEGSKA come from the germline V gene (reference sequence). The CDR3 contains 13 residues. The J segment lost 5 bases and the V segment lost 5 bases, leaving 8 bases of the junction unmatched. CDR3 region: CSAPRGGRETQYF. CDR3 DNA sequence: TGCAGTGCTCCCCGAGGGGGCCGGGAGACCCAGTACTTC.

This clonotype was counted ten times or more. This chain links TRBV7-9 with TRBJ1-6, with D possibly matching TRBD1 (5 bases). Trimming left V 5 bases short and J 9 bases short, with 14 bases between. The CDR3 is 14 residues long. Germline CDR1 SEHNR, CDR2 FQNEAQ (reference sequence). CDR3 region: CASSIGTDLSPLHF. The CDR3 region has the DNA TGTGCCAGCAGCATAGGGACGGACCTTTCACCCCTCCACTTT.

This clonotype was counted ten times or more. The J gene is TRBJ1-4, the V gene TRBV18; TRBD1 is a possible D gene (6 bases). The V gene lost 1 base and the J gene lost 6 bases, with 9 bases spanning the gap. Germline V lookup: CDR1 KGHSH, CDR2 LQKENI. The CDR3 is 14 amino acids. CDR3 DNA sequence: TGTGCCAGCTCACCACGGGGGGCGGATGAAAAACTGTTTTTT. It codes for CASSPRGADEKLFF.